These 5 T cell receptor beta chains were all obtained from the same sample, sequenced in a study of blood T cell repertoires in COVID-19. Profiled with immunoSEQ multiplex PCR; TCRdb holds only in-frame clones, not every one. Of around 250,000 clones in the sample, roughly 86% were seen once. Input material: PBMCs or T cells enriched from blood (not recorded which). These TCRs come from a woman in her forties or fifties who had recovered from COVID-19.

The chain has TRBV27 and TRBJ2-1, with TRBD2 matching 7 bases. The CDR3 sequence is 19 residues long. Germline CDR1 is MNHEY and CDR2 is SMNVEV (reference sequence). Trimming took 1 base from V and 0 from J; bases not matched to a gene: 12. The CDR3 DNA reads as TGTGCCAGCAGTTTATTCGGCATGTTGACTAGCCACTCCTACAATGAGCAGTTCTTC. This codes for CASSLFGMLTSHSYNEQFF.

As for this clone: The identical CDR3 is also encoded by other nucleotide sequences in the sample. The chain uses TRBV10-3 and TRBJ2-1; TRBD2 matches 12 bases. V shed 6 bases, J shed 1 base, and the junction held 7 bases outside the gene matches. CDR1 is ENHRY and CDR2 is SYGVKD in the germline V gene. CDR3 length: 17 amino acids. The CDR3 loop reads CAISPSSGRGSYNEQFF. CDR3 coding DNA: TGTGCCATCAGCCCGTCTAGCGGGAGGGGTTCCTACAATGAGCAGTTCTTC.

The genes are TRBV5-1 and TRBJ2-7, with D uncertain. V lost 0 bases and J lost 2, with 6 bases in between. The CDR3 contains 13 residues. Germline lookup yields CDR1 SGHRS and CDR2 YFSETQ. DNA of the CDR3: TGCGCCAGCAGCTTGGAACTCCCCTACGAGCAGTACTTC. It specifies CASSLELPYEQYF.

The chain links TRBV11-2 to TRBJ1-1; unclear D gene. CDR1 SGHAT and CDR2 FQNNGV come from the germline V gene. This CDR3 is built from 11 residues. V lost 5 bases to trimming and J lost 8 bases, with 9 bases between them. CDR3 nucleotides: TGTGCCAGCAGCCCACTACTGGAAGCTTTCTTT. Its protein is CASSPLLEAFF.

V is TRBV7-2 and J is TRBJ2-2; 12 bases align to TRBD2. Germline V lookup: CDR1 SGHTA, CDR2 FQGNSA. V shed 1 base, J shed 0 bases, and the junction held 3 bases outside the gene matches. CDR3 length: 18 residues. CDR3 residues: CASSLGLAGASNTGELFF. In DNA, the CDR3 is TGTGCCAGCAGCTTAGGACTAGCGGGAGCCTCGAACACCGGGGAGCTGTTTTTT.